A selection of T cell receptor beta chains follows, all from one sample in a study of vaccination effects on CD4 cells after COVID-19. These receptors' targets are unknown. The assay was immunoSEQ multiplex PCR, and TCRdb's table has in-frame clones only and misses some. The sample includes roughly 27,000 clones, approximately 62% of them seen just once. Specimen: CD4+ T cells from PBMCs cultured with SARS-CoV-2 spike peptides, collected before COVID-19 vaccination. The receptor set was obtained from a human donor who had a prior SARS-CoV-2 infection. The CDR3 runs from the conserved cysteine through the conserved F or W. Each record gives: V gene, clone size, J gene, D gene, CDR3 DNA, CDR3 protein. The D gene is left open where the match is weak. A row's size may be missing; if present it is once, few, many or a size class.

v_gene: TRBV9; abundance: NA; j_gene: TRBJ2-1; d_gene: NA; CDR3nt: TGTGCCAGCAGCACCGACATACGCTCCTACAATGAGCAGTTCTTC; CDR3aa: CASSTDIRSYNEQFF
v_gene: TRBV7-2; abundance: NA; j_gene: TRBJ2-2; d_gene: NA; CDR3nt: TGTGCCAGCACCCCTAGCGTAAACACCGGGGAGCTGTTTTTT; CDR3aa: CASTPSVNTGELFF
v_gene: TRBV30; abundance: NA; j_gene: TRBJ1-6; d_gene: TRBD1; CDR3nt: TGTGCCTGGAGGACGCCCGACAGGGGAGGGGGCTATAATTCACCCCTCCACTTT; CDR3aa: CAWRTPDRGGGYNSPLHF
v_gene: TRBV3-1/TRBV3-2; abundance: NA; j_gene: TRBJ2-3; d_gene: TRBD1; CDR3nt: TGTGCCAGCAGCTTACCCGGAACAGGGGGCACAGATACGCAGTATTTT; CDR3aa: CASSLPGTGGTDTQYF
v_gene: TRBV7-3; abundance: few; j_gene: TRBJ1-1; d_gene: NA; CDR3nt: TGTGCCAGCAGCTTGACAGGGAACACTGAAGCTTTCTTT; CDR3aa: CASSLTGNTEAFF
v_gene: TRBV5-6; abundance: NA; j_gene: TRBJ2-7; d_gene: TRBD1; CDR3nt: TGTGCCAGCAGCTTTTTGGGACAGGGTCCCTACGAGCAGTACTTC; CDR3aa: CASSFLGQGPYEQYF
v_gene: TRBV2; abundance: NA; j_gene: TRBJ1-1; d_gene: NA; CDR3nt: TGTGCCAGCAGTGAAGGTAAACCGAACACTGAAGCTTTCTTT; CDR3aa: CASSEGKPNTEAFF
v_gene: TRBV9; abundance: NA; j_gene: TRBJ1-1; d_gene: NA; CDR3nt: TGTGCCAGCAGCCCCTCGACAGGTATGAACACTGAAGCTTTCTTT; CDR3aa: CASSPSTGMNTEAFF
v_gene: TRBV2; abundance: NA; j_gene: TRBJ2-4; d_gene: NA; CDR3nt: TGTGCCAGCAGTGTAGCAGGGTTCGTTCAGTACTTC; CDR3aa: CASSVAGFVQYF
v_gene: TRBV14; abundance: NA; j_gene: TRBJ2-7; d_gene: NA; CDR3nt: TGTGCCAGCAGCCAAGTTCTGGGCTCCTACGAGCAGTACTTC; CDR3aa: CASSQVLGSYEQYF
v_gene: TRBV7-6; abundance: NA; j_gene: TRBJ2-7; d_gene: NA; CDR3nt: TGTGCCAGCAGCTTAGATACGGGCCCCGGCTACGAGCAGTACTTC; CDR3aa: CASSLDTGPGYEQYF
v_gene: TRBV29-1; abundance: NA; j_gene: TRBJ2-7; d_gene: NA; CDR3nt: TGCAGCGTTGTTGGGAACCGCTACGAGCAGTACTTC; CDR3aa: CSVVGNRYEQYF
v_gene: TRBV19; abundance: NA; j_gene: TRBJ2-7; d_gene: NA; CDR3nt: TGTGCCAGTAGTATAGCCCCCTCATCCTACGAGCAGTACTTC; CDR3aa: CASSIAPSSYEQYF
v_gene: TRBV5-1; abundance: NA; j_gene: TRBJ1-1; d_gene: NA; CDR3nt: TGCGCCAGCAGCTTAGAAGGGGAAGCTTTCTTT; CDR3aa: CASSLEGEAFF
v_gene: TRBV18; abundance: NA; j_gene: TRBJ2-5; d_gene: NA; CDR3nt: TGTGCCAGCTCACCACAAGGGACCCGACGAGAGACCCAGTACTTC; CDR3aa: CASSPQGTRRETQYF
v_gene: TRBV5-1; abundance: NA; j_gene: TRBJ2-7; d_gene: NA; CDR3nt: TGCGCCAGCAGCTTGGCGGGGAGCTCCTACGAGCAGTACTTC; CDR3aa: CASSLAGSSYEQYF
v_gene: TRBV3-1/TRBV3-2; abundance: NA; j_gene: TRBJ2-3; d_gene: TRBD1; CDR3nt: TGTGCCAGCAGCCGGCAGGGGGCGGCCGATACGCAGTATTTT; CDR3aa: CASSRQGAADTQYF
v_gene: TRBV7-9; abundance: NA; j_gene: TRBJ1-2; d_gene: NA; CDR3nt: TGTGCCAGCAGCTTAGGGTCCTATGGCTACACCTTC; CDR3aa: CASSLGSYGYTF
v_gene: TRBV19; abundance: NA; j_gene: TRBJ2-5; d_gene: NA; CDR3nt: TGTGCCAGTAGGAGGACTATCCAAGAGACCCAGTACTTC; CDR3aa: CASRRTIQETQYF
v_gene: TRBV6-2/TRBV6-3; abundance: NA; j_gene: TRBJ2-3; d_gene: TRBD2; CDR3nt: TGTGCCAGCAGTTACCCCTCTGGTGCGGGAGGGCCAGATACGCAGTATTTT; CDR3aa: CASSYPSGAGGPDTQYF
v_gene: TRBV5-4; abundance: NA; j_gene: TRBJ2-1; d_gene: TRBD2; CDR3nt: TGTGCCAGCAGCTTCGGTTTAGCGGGCAACAATGAGCAGTTCTTC; CDR3aa: CASSFGLAGNNEQFF
v_gene: TRBV24-1; abundance: NA; j_gene: TRBJ1-2; d_gene: NA; CDR3nt: TGTGCCACCAGTGATTTGGGGAGGAGCTATGGCTACACCTTC; CDR3aa: CATSDLGRSYGYTF
v_gene: TRBV4-2; abundance: NA; j_gene: TRBJ1-6; d_gene: TRBD1; CDR3nt: TGTGCCAGCAGCCAACCAGGGACAGATCTTAATTCACCCCTCCACTTT; CDR3aa: CASSQPGTDLNSPLHF
v_gene: TRBV5-1; abundance: NA; j_gene: TRBJ2-5; d_gene: NA; CDR3nt: TGCGCCAGCAGCTTGGAGGTCCAAGAGACCCAGTACTTC; CDR3aa: CASSLEVQETQYF
v_gene: TRBV7-2; abundance: NA; j_gene: TRBJ1-2; d_gene: TRBD1; CDR3nt: TGTGCCAGCAGCTTAGATGGGACAGGGTATGGCTACACCTTC; CDR3aa: CASSLDGTGYGYTF
v_gene: TRBV21-1; abundance: NA; j_gene: TRBJ1-4; d_gene: NA; CDR3nt: TGTGCCAGCAGCAAAACTAGGTTGGCGGGAGCAGTTAATGAAAAACTGTTTTTT; CDR3aa: CASSKTRLAGAVNEKLFF
v_gene: TRBV5-1; abundance: NA; j_gene: TRBJ1-1; d_gene: NA; CDR3nt: TGCGCCAGCAGCTTGTATGGGCAGAACACTGAAGCTTTCTTT; CDR3aa: CASSLYGQNTEAFF
v_gene: TRBV12-3/TRBV12-4; abundance: NA; j_gene: TRBJ2-7; d_gene: NA; CDR3nt: TGTGCCAGCAGTTTAAAGGGAGGCGAGCAGTACTTC; CDR3aa: CASSLKGGEQYF
v_gene: TRBV30; abundance: once; j_gene: TRBJ1-2; d_gene: TRBD1; CDR3nt: TGTGCCTGGAGTCGAACAGGGGGAAAGGACTATGGCTACACCTTC; CDR3aa: CAWSRTGGKDYGYTF
v_gene: TRBV14; abundance: NA; j_gene: TRBJ2-1; d_gene: TRBD2; CDR3nt: TGTGCCAGCAGCTATTCCACCGGGACTAGTGGATACAATGAGCAGTTCTTC; CDR3aa: CASSYSTGTSGYNEQFF
v_gene: TRBV3-1/TRBV3-2; abundance: NA; j_gene: TRBJ2-1; d_gene: NA; CDR3nt: TGTGCCAGCAGCCAAGATCTAACAAACAACTACAATGAGCAGTTCTTC; CDR3aa: CASSQDLTNNYNEQFF
v_gene: TRBV5-4; abundance: NA; j_gene: TRBJ1-4; d_gene: NA; CDR3nt: TGTGCCAGCAGCTTGGGGGGGGGCATGGCTAATGAAAAACTGTTTTTT; CDR3aa: CASSLGGGMANEKLFF
v_gene: TRBV27; abundance: NA; j_gene: TRBJ1-6; d_gene: NA; CDR3nt: TGTGCCAGCGGGTTGGGGGGTTGGAATTCACCCCTCCACTTT; CDR3aa: CASGLGGWNSPLHF
v_gene: TRBV5-6; abundance: few; j_gene: TRBJ2-7; d_gene: TRBD2; CDR3nt: TGTGCCGTAACCGGTGCTCTAGCGGGAGGTCCCGCCTCGGCGTGGGAGCAGTACTTC; CDR3aa: CAVTGALAGGPASAWEQYF
v_gene: TRBV7-9; abundance: NA; j_gene: TRBJ2-7; d_gene: NA; CDR3nt: TGTGCCAGCAGCTTCTTATCCGGGGGGCGGGAGCAGTACTTC; CDR3aa: CASSFLSGGREQYF
v_gene: TRBV5-4; abundance: NA; j_gene: TRBJ1-3; d_gene: NA; CDR3nt: TGTGCCAGCAGCTTCGGGGCCAACTCTGGAAACACCATATATTTT; CDR3aa: CASSFGANSGNTIYF
v_gene: TRBV5-1; abundance: NA; j_gene: TRBJ2-5; d_gene: NA; CDR3nt: TGCGCCAGCAGTTACGACCAAGAGACCCAGTACTTC; CDR3aa: CASSYDQETQYF
v_gene: TRBV7-3; abundance: few; j_gene: TRBJ1-6; d_gene: TRBD1; CDR3nt: TGTGCCAGCAGTTACAGGGGGGTCGATTCACCCCTCCACTTT; CDR3aa: CASSYRGVDSPLHF
v_gene: TRBV29-1; abundance: NA; j_gene: TRBJ1-4; d_gene: NA; CDR3nt: TGCAGCGGCGGCAGGGCAGGTGAAAAACTGTTTTTT; CDR3aa: CSGGRAGEKLFF
v_gene: TRBV20-1; abundance: NA; j_gene: TRBJ2-1; d_gene: NA; CDR3nt: TGCAGTGCTAGTCGAAATTCGGCAAGCAGTGAGCAGTTCTTC; CDR3aa: CSASRNSASSEQFF
v_gene: TRBV11-3; abundance: few; j_gene: TRBJ2-7; d_gene: TRBD1; CDR3nt: TGTGCCAGCAGCTGGGACAGGGGTTCGTACGAGCAGTACTTC; CDR3aa: CASSWDRGSYEQYF
v_gene: TRBV9; abundance: NA; j_gene: TRBJ2-5; d_gene: NA; CDR3nt: TGTGCCAGCAGCGTAGACTGGTCCAAAGAGACCCAGTACTTC; CDR3aa: CASSVDWSKETQYF
v_gene: TRBV30; abundance: once; j_gene: TRBJ2-7; d_gene: NA; CDR3nt: TGTGCCTGGAGTGTACGCATGGGTGGAGAGCAGTACTTC; CDR3aa: CAWSVRMGGEQYF
v_gene: TRBV20-1; abundance: few; j_gene: TRBJ1-5; d_gene: NA; CDR3nt: TGCAGTGCTAGTTTGAGGGAACAGCCCCAGCATTTT; CDR3aa: CSASLREQPQHF
v_gene: TRBV2; abundance: few; j_gene: TRBJ1-1; d_gene: NA; CDR3nt: TGTGCCAGCAGTGAAGTGGAAAGGTCCGCTTTCTTT; CDR3aa: CASSEVERSAFF
v_gene: TRBV3-1/TRBV3-2; abundance: NA; j_gene: TRBJ2-5; d_gene: NA; CDR3nt: TGTGCCAGCAGCCCCGGGGATCGTACGGAGACCCAGTACTTC; CDR3aa: CASSPGDRTETQYF
v_gene: TRBV5-1; abundance: few; j_gene: TRBJ2-2; d_gene: NA; CDR3nt: TGCGCCAGCACCCGGACCGGGAACACCGGGGAGCTGTTTTTT; CDR3aa: CASTRTGNTGELFF
v_gene: TRBV13; abundance: NA; j_gene: TRBJ2-2; d_gene: TRBD2; CDR3nt: TGTGCCAGCAGCCCGGACCGACTAGCGGAGTTCACCGGGGAGCTGTTTTTT; CDR3aa: CASSPDRLAEFTGELFF
v_gene: TRBV18; abundance: NA; j_gene: TRBJ1-2; d_gene: NA; CDR3nt: TGTGCCAGCTCACCACTCTCGGGGAACTATGGCTACACCTTC; CDR3aa: CASSPLSGNYGYTF
v_gene: TRBV4-2; abundance: NA; j_gene: TRBJ2-3; d_gene: NA; CDR3nt: TGTGCCAGCAGCCAAGATCCCTTCCGGGGGACTTCCACAGATACGCAGTATTTT; CDR3aa: CASSQDPFRGTSTDTQYF
v_gene: TRBV2; abundance: few; j_gene: TRBJ1-1; d_gene: NA; CDR3nt: TGTGCCAGCAGTGAAGGGTGGGACACTGAAGCTTTCTTT; CDR3aa: CASSEGWDTEAFF
v_gene: TRBV7-8; abundance: NA; j_gene: TRBJ1-2; d_gene: NA; CDR3nt: TGTGCCAGCAGCTTAGGGTCTGGGCGGACGACCCTATCTAACTATGGCTACACCTTC; CDR3aa: CASSLGSGRTTLSNYGYTF
v_gene: TRBV30; abundance: NA; j_gene: TRBJ1-1; d_gene: NA; CDR3nt: TGTGCCTGGAGTATAGTGAGCACTGAAGCTTTCTTT; CDR3aa: CAWSIVSTEAFF
v_gene: TRBV4-3; abundance: NA; j_gene: TRBJ2-5; d_gene: TRBD2; CDR3nt: TGCGCCAGCAGCCAAGGGCGGGAGACGTGGGAGACCCAGTACTTC; CDR3aa: CASSQGRETWETQYF
v_gene: TRBV7-3; abundance: NA; j_gene: TRBJ2-7; d_gene: TRBD2; CDR3nt: TGTGCCAGCAGCTTACTCGGGGGAGGGCCAGGCGAGCAGTACTTC; CDR3aa: CASSLLGGGPGEQYF
v_gene: TRBV11-3; abundance: NA; j_gene: TRBJ2-1; d_gene: TRBD2; CDR3nt: TGTGCCAGCAGCTCACAGACTAGCGGATACAATGAGCAGTTCTTC; CDR3aa: CASSSQTSGYNEQFF
v_gene: TRBV5-6; abundance: NA; j_gene: TRBJ2-3; d_gene: TRBD2; CDR3nt: TGTGCCAGCAGCTTACCGGGACTAGCGCGAGATACGCAGTATTTT; CDR3aa: CASSLPGLARDTQYF
v_gene: TRBV3-1/TRBV3-2; abundance: NA; j_gene: TRBJ2-3; d_gene: NA; CDR3nt: TGTGCCAGCAGCCAAGATACGCGCCCCCACACAGATACGCAGTATTTT; CDR3aa: CASSQDTRPHTDTQYF
v_gene: TRBV6-5; abundance: NA; j_gene: TRBJ2-7; d_gene: NA; CDR3nt: TGTGCCAGCAGGAGAGGACCGAACTACGAGCAGTACTTC; CDR3aa: CASRRGPNYEQYF